The clone carrying this TCR beta chain was recorded only once. The antigen is undetermined. This CDR3 is built from 13 residues. V lost 8 bases and J lost 2, with 10 bases in between. CDR1 is MNHEY and CDR2 is SMNVEV in the germline V gene (reference sequence). The sample comes from a study of shared clonotypes between healthy human individuals. Naive CD8 cells comprised CD45RO-negative, CCR7-positively selected cells, excluding terminally differentiated effector memory CD45RA+ cells. Healthy and HIV-negative, the adult donors had no recent acute infections or vaccinations. Points from the study as a whole: Several donors held about 4.5% of naive CD4 clonotypes in common.

At a deep level, the assay was run. The data were produced by immunoSEQ multiplex PCR, yet TCRdb's version contains in-frame clones alone and is incomplete. This sample has roughly 2.1 million clones, with 85% to 95% found just once. The clonotype was recovered from a man aged 18 to 30 in good health. Some clones in this sample may be carry-over from other donors' samples. The chain couples TRBV27 to TRBJ2-1; D tentatively reads TRBD1 or TRBD2 (5 bases each). Input material: naive CD8+ T cells from PBMCs. CDR3 protein: CASRDLTYNEQFF. DNA of the CDR3: TGTGCCAGCCGGGACCTCACCTACAATGAGCAGTTCTTC.